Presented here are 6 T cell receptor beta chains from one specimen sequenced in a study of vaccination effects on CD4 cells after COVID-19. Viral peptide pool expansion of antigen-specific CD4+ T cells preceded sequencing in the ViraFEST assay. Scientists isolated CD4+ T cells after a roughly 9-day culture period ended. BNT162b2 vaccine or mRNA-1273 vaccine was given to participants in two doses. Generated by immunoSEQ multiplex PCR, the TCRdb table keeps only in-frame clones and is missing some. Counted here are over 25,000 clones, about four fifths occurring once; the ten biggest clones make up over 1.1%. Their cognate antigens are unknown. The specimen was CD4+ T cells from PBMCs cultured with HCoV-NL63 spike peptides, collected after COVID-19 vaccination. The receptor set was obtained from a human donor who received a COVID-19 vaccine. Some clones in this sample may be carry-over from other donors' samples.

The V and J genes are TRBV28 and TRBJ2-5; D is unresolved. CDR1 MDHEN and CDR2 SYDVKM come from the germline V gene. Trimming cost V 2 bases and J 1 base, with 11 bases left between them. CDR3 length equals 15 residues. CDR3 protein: CASSLAARAQETQYF. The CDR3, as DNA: TGTGCCAGCAGTTTAGCGGCGCGAGCCCAAGAGACCCAGTACTTC.

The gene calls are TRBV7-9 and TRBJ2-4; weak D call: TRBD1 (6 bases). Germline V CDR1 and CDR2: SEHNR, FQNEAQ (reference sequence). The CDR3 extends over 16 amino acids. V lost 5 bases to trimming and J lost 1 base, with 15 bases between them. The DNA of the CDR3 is TGTGCCAGCAGCGCCTGGACAGACTCGGCCAAAAACATTCAGTACTTC. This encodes CASSAWTDSAKNIQYF.

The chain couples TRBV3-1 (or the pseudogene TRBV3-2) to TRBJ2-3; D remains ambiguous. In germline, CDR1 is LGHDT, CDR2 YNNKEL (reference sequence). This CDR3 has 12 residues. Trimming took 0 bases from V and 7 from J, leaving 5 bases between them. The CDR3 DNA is TGTGCCAGCAGCCAAGACTCGAATACGCAGTATTTT. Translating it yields CASSQDSNTQYF.

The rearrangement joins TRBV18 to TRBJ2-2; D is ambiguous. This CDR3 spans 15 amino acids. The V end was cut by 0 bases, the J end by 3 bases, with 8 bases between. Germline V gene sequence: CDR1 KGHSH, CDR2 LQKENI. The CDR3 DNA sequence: TGTGCCAGCTCACCACCAGGCCGGGACACCGGGGAGCTGTTTTTT. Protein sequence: CASSPPGRDTGELFF.

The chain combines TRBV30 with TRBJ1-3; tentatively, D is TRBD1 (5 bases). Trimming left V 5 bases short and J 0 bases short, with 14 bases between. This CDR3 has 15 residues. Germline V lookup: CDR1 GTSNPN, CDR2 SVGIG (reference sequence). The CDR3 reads CAWAKQAVSGNTIYF. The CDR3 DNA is TGTGCCTGGGCCAAACAGGCTGTCTCTGGAAACACCATATATTTT.

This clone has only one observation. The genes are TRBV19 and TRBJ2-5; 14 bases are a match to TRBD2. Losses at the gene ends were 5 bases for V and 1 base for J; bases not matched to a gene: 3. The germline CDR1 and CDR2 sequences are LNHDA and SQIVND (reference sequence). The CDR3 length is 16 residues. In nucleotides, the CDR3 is TGTGCCAGTAGTCTCGGGACTAGCGGGGGCCAAGAGACCCAGTACTTC. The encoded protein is CASSLGTSGGQETQYF.